This T cell receptor (beta chain) was captured by sequencing in a study of chronic HIV infection and antiretroviral therapy. This clonotype was counted many times. TCRdb redid the calling of the 5' RACE reads with MiXCR, one entry per CDR3 protein. The sample holds 40,000 to 50,000 distinct CDR3 sequences, approximately 19% seen once. Germline V gene sequence: CDR1 SEHNR, CDR2 FQNEAQ (reference sequence). This CDR3 is 16 amino acids long. V lost 3 bases, J lost 5 bases, and 17 bases lay in between. The sequencing input was peripheral blood. The chain carries TRBV7-9 and TRBJ2-1; D not certain. The source of this sequence is an adult who had HIV and had not received antiretroviral therapy, or was an uninfected healthy control (not recorded which). CDR3 amino acids: CASSFVADRPHNEQFF. The CDR3 DNA reads as TGTGCCAGCAGCTTTGTCGCGGACCGGCCCCACAATGAGCAGTTCTTC.